The 13 T cell receptor beta chains below were found in one sample sequenced in a study of neurological immune-mediated disorders. TCRdb re-analysed the 5' RACE reads in MiXCR, keeping a single row per CDR3 protein. This table holds around 46,000 distinct CDR3 sequences, around 4.5% found once. Sequencing used PBMCs. The receptors shown here come from a woman aged 55-70 years with multiple sclerosis.

In its sample, this clonotype was seen many times. This rearrangement joins TRBV20-1 to TRBJ2-5; D might be TRBD1 (5 bases). The CDR3 extends over 14 amino acids. V dropped 0 bases and J dropped 0 bases, with 8 bases sitting between them. Germline CDR1 reads DFQATT; CDR2 reads SNEGSKA (reference sequence). The CDR3 spells CSAREDNYQETQYF. CDR3 DNA: TGCAGTGCTAGAGAGGACAACTACCAAGAGACCCAGTACTTC.

The table lists this clonotype with a few counts. The gene calls are TRBV6-2 or TRBV6-3 and TRBJ2-2, with 11 nucleotides matching TRBD2. Germline V gene data show CDR1 as MNHEY and CDR2 as SVGEGT. The CDR3 spans 15 residues. J gave up 6 bases and V 4 bases, and 4 bases lay outside the gene matches. In DNA, the CDR3 is TGTGCCAGCAGTTCGACTAGCGGGGCCCCCGGGGAGCTGTTTTTT. Translated, it gives CASSSTSGAPGELFF.

The chain links TRBV7-6 to TRBJ1-4; TRBD1 agrees at 7 bases. Germline V gives CDR1 SGHVS, CDR2 FNYEAQ. This CDR3 has 15 residues. Trimming took 2 bases from V and 3 from J; bases not matched to a gene: 3. CDR3 DNA sequence: TGTGCCAGCAGCTTAATCAGGGGGTCTAATGAAAAACTGTTTTTT. Encoded protein: CASSLIRGSNEKLFF.

This clonotype was observed at least ten times. The rearrangement links TRBV20-1 to TRBJ2-1; D is undetermined. V was trimmed by 3 bases and J by 5 bases, leaving 11 bases between them. This CDR3 is 13 amino acids long. Per the germline V gene, CDR1 is DFQATT and CDR2 is SNEGSKA (reference sequence). The CDR3 nucleotides are TGCAGTGCTAGTAGGCAGATAAACAATGAGCAGTTCTTC. It codes for CSASRQINNEQFF.

This chain joins TRBV27 and TRBJ2-7, with a weak D call TRBD1 (6 bases). Trimming left V 3 bases short and J 3 bases short, with 12 bases between. From germline, CDR1 is MNHEY and CDR2 SMNVEV (reference sequence). This CDR3 region has 14 residues. DNA for the CDR3: TGTGCCAGCAGTTTCGCAGGGGTCGGCTACGAGCAGTACGTC. Translated, it gives CASSFAGVGYEQYV.

The chain links TRBV20-1 to TRBJ2-3, with 15 bases matching TRBD2. Germline CDR1 reads DFQATT; CDR2 reads SNEGSKA (reference sequence). V trimming: 6 bases; J trimming: 14 bases; junction bases outside the gene matches: 12. This CDR3 is 14 amino acids long. CDR3 bases: TGCAGTGCGCCCTCCGGACTAGCGGGGGGGCCTCGGTATTTT. Amino acids: CSAPSGLAGGPRYF.

V gene TRBV7-6 combines with J gene TRBJ2-3, with D perhaps matching TRBD2 (6 bases). From germline, CDR1 is SGHVS and CDR2 FNYEAQ. The germline V and J ends were trimmed by 4 bases and 1 base, with 15 bases remaining between them. The CDR3 spans 16 residues. CDR3: CASSSKPGLRTDTQYF. The CDR3, as DNA: TGTGCCAGCAGCTCAAAACCGGGACTCCGCACAGATACGCAGTATTTT.

This clonotype appeared a few times. The rearrangement joins TRBV6-2 or TRBV6-3 to TRBJ2-4, with 9 positions matching TRBD2. Germline assignment: CDR1 MNHEY and CDR2 SVGEGT. Losses at the gene ends were 2 bases for V and 6 bases for J; bases not matched to a gene: 8. CDR3 size: 16 residues. CDR3 coding DNA: TGTGCCAGCAGTTACGATGCCGCTAGCGGGGTAAACATTCAGTACTTC. Its translation is CASSYDAASGVNIQYF.

The CDR3, as DNA: TGTGCCAGCAGCGGTGACAGGGACAAGGATAAACTGTTTTTT. Residues: CASSGDRDKDKLFF. The chain employs TRBV12-3 or TRBV12-4 and TRBJ1-4; 7 nucleotides match TRBD1. The trim removed 6 bases at V and 11 bases at J, leaving 12 bases unmatched. The length of the CDR3 is 14 residues.

This clonotype appeared many times. The chain employs TRBV10-3 and TRBJ2-2; weak D call: TRBD1 (6 bases). Trimming shortened V by 6 bases and J by 4 bases, and 21 bases separated the two germline ends. Germline V gene sequence: CDR1 ENHRY, CDR2 SYGVKD. The CDR3 runs to 17 residues. This chain's CDR3 is CAISEGLWGRGTGELFF. The CDR3 DNA sequence: TGTGCCATCAGCGAAGGGCTCTGGGGGCGCGGCACCGGGGAGCTGTTTTTT.

In its sample, this clonotype was seen many times. This chain connects TRBV11-2 to TRBJ2-4; D is perhaps TRBD1 or TRBD2 (5 bases each). This CDR3 comprises 15 residues. Germline values: CDR1 SGHAT, CDR2 FQNNGV. V lost 1 base to trimming and J lost 6 bases, with 13 bases between them. The CDR3 bases are TGTGCCAGCAGCTTAGCTTACCGGGGCCGAAACATTCAGTACTTC. Amino acid sequence: CASSLAYRGRNIQYF.

Many counts were recorded for this clonotype. The chain has TRBV12-3 or TRBV12-4 and TRBJ2-5, with D perhaps given as TRBD1 or TRBD2 (5 bases each). Trimming took off 7 bases at V and 1 base at J, with 13 bases between the two ends. The CDR3 is 14 residues long. Here the CDR3 DNA reads TGTGCCAGCACCCGAGGGCAGGGCCAAGAGACCCAGTACTTC. Translated, it gives CASTRGQGQETQYF.

This clonotype was seen ten or more times. The rearrangement joins TRBV5-1 to TRBJ1-2, with D hard to call. This CDR3 region has 14 residues. V lost 4 bases, J lost 3 bases, and 13 bases lay in between. Per the germline V gene, CDR1 is SGHRS and CDR2 is YFSETQ. The CDR3 spells CASSLDGEYYGYTF. The CDR3 nucleotides read TGCGCCAGCAGCCTGGACGGGGAGTACTATGGCTACACCTTC.